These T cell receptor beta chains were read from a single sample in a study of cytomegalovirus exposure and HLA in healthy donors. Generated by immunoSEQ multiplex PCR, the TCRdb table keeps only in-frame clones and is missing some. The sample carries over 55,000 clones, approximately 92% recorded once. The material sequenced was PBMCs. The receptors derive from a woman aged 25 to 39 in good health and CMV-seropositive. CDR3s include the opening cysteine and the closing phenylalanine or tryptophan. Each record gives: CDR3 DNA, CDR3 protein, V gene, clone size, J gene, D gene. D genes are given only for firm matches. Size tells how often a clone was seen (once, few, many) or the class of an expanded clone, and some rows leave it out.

CDR3nt: TGTGCCAGCAGCCGCTGGGGGGGCCAAGAGACCCAGTACTTC; CDR3aa: CASSRWGGQETQYF; v_gene: TRBV5-6; abundance: NA; j_gene: TRBJ2-5; d_gene: TRBD2
CDR3nt: TGTGCCAGTAGTATTGGGACTAGCCGTAGGAATGAGCAGTTCTTC; CDR3aa: CASSIGTSRRNEQFF; v_gene: TRBV19; abundance: NA; j_gene: TRBJ2-1; d_gene: TRBD2
CDR3nt: TGTGCCAGCAGCAACAACTTCCCGGGACAGTCGCGGGATGAAAAACTGTTTTTT; CDR3aa: CASSNNFPGQSRDEKLFF; v_gene: TRBV21-1; abundance: NA; j_gene: TRBJ1-4; d_gene: NA
CDR3nt: TGTGCCAGCAGCATCCAACCGGGACAGGTCTACGAGCAGTACTTC; CDR3aa: CASSIQPGQVYEQYF; v_gene: TRBV5-5; abundance: NA; j_gene: TRBJ2-7; d_gene: TRBD1
CDR3nt: TGTGCCAGCACCAACCCGACAAGCACAGATACGCAGTATTTT; CDR3aa: CASTNPTSTDTQYF; v_gene: TRBV5-6; abundance: NA; j_gene: TRBJ2-3; d_gene: NA
CDR3nt: TGTGCCAGCAGCTTAGGGGGGGGCGGGGGCGATGAAGCTTTCTTT; CDR3aa: CASSLGGGGGDEAFF; v_gene: TRBV7-9; abundance: NA; j_gene: TRBJ1-1; d_gene: NA
CDR3nt: TGCGCCAGCAGCTTGGCCGGCAGGGCAAACTACGAGCAGTACTTC; CDR3aa: CASSLAGRANYEQYF; v_gene: TRBV5-1; abundance: NA; j_gene: TRBJ2-7; d_gene: NA
CDR3nt: TGTGCCATCGGAGGGACAGGGCGGGAGACCCAGTACTTC; CDR3aa: CAIGGTGRETQYF; v_gene: TRBV10-3; abundance: NA; j_gene: TRBJ2-5; d_gene: TRBD1
CDR3nt: TGTGCCTGGAGTTACAGGGGCGGGAATGAGCAGTTCTTC; CDR3aa: CAWSYRGGNEQFF; v_gene: TRBV30; abundance: NA; j_gene: TRBJ2-1; d_gene: TRBD1
CDR3nt: TGTGCCAGCAGTGAACCCAACAGGGCGGGTTCACCCCTCCACTTT; CDR3aa: CASSEPNRAGSPLHF; v_gene: TRBV25-1; abundance: NA; j_gene: TRBJ1-6; d_gene: NA
CDR3nt: TGTGCCATCAGTGAGTCTAAAGCGGGAGCTGAGCAGTACTTC; CDR3aa: CAISESKAGAEQYF; v_gene: TRBV10-3; abundance: NA; j_gene: TRBJ2-7; d_gene: TRBD2
CDR3nt: TGCGCCAGCAGCTCCACCGGGACCAAAAACATTCAGTACTTC; CDR3aa: CASSSTGTKNIQYF; v_gene: TRBV5-1; abundance: NA; j_gene: TRBJ2-4; d_gene: NA
CDR3nt: TGTGCCAGCATAACGGGGGGCGCGGATGACACTGAAGCTTTCTTT; CDR3aa: CASITGGADDTEAFF; v_gene: TRBV21-1; abundance: NA; j_gene: TRBJ1-1; d_gene: NA
CDR3nt: TGTGCCAGCAGCTTAGCCCCGCAGGGGGCCCGGCAGCCCCAGCATTTT; CDR3aa: CASSLAPQGARQPQHF; v_gene: TRBV7-2; abundance: NA; j_gene: TRBJ1-5; d_gene: TRBD1
CDR3nt: TGCGCCAGCAGCTTCGGGACATCAAACACCATATATTTT; CDR3aa: CASSFGTSNTIYF; v_gene: TRBV5-1; abundance: NA; j_gene: TRBJ1-3; d_gene: NA
CDR3nt: TGTGCCAGCAGTGGGGAGTTGGCTAGCGGGAGCTACGAGCAGTACTTC; CDR3aa: CASSGELASGSYEQYF; v_gene: TRBV6-7; abundance: NA; j_gene: TRBJ2-7; d_gene: TRBD2
CDR3nt: TGCGCCAGCAGCTTGGCCCCGGGGGCTGGGGCCAACGTCCTGACTTTC; CDR3aa: CASSLAPGAGANVLTF; v_gene: TRBV5-1; abundance: once; j_gene: TRBJ2-6; d_gene: NA